Below, 21 T cell receptor beta chains from the same sample are listed, as sequenced in a study of vaccination effects on CD4 cells after COVID-19. No antigen is known for these receptors. Profiling relied on immunoSEQ multiplex PCR, and the TCRdb table lists in-frame clones only, not all of them. The table includes 20,000 to 25,000 clones, roughly 74% detected once. ViraFEST used viral peptide pools to expand antigen-specific CD4+ T cells before sequencing. Around day 10 of culture, CD4+ T cells were separated out. The person was diagnosed with PCR-confirmed SARS-CoV-2 infection between March and December 2020. The sequenced sample was CD4+ T cells from PBMCs cultured with a peptide pool, obtained before COVID-19 vaccination. The receptors derive from a human donor who had a prior SARS-CoV-2 infection.

This sequence joins TRBV6-2 or TRBV6-3 and TRBJ1-4, with D perhaps TRBD1 (5 bases). CDR3 length: 15 amino acids. V was trimmed by 6 bases and J by 0 bases, leaving 11 bases between them. Germline V gene sequence: CDR1 MNHEY, CDR2 SVGEGT. CDR3 DNA: TGTGCCAGCAGCCGCAGGACAACAACTAATGAAAAACTGTTTTTT. Its translation: CASSRRTTTNEKLFF.

The J gene is TRBJ2-1, the V gene TRBV7-2; 8 positions match TRBD1. Trimming cost V 2 bases and J 4 bases; bases outside gene matches: 7. CDR3 size: 16 residues. Germline loops: CDR1 SGHTA, CDR2 FQGNSA. Here the CDR3 DNA reads TGTGCCAGCAGCTTATCGCCAGGGGGCCCTTACAATGAGCAGTTCTTC. Amino acids: CASSLSPGGPYNEQFF. The full variable domain, in which reference TRBV7-2 and TRBJ2-1 provide the parts outside the CDR3, is GAGVSQSPSNKVTEKGKDVELRCDPISGHTALYWYRQSLGQGLEFLIYFQGNSAPDKSGLPSDRFSAERTGGSVSTLTIQRTQQEDSAVYLCASSLSPGGPYNEQFFGPGTRLTVL.

This clone was counted a single time. V gene TRBV7-8 combines with J gene TRBJ2-3; 8 positions agree with TRBD2. V lost 2 bases, J lost 0 bases, and 4 bases stayed unmatched. Per germline, CDR1 SGHVS and CDR2 FQNEAQ. The CDR3 has 16 residues. CDR3 DNA: TGTGCCAGCAGCTTAAGGGCTAGCGGGAGCACAGATACGCAGTATTTT. Translated: CASSLRASGSTDTQYF.

This chain uses TRBV11-3 with TRBJ2-7; 7 nucleotides agree with TRBD1. The CDR3 totals 14 residues. Germline trimming cut 5 bases from V and 7 bases from J; bases unmatched to any gene: 11. Germline V gene lookup returns CDR1 SGHNT and CDR2 YENEEA. CDR3 in amino acids: CASSARRARGEQYF. In DNA, the CDR3 is TGTGCCAGCAGCGCCCGCCGGGCCAGGGGGGAGCAGTACTTC.

This chain connects TRBV19 to TRBJ1-1; D is possibly TRBD1 (6 bases). V lost 2 bases to trimming and J lost 10 bases, with 11 bases between them. The germline V gene has CDR1 LNHDA and CDR2 SQIVND (reference sequence). This CDR3 comprises 12 residues. In nucleotides, the CDR3 is TGTGCCAGTAGTATAATCGACAGGCCAGCTTTCTTT. Translating gives CASSIIDRPAFF.

The V call is TRBV6-5, the J call TRBJ1-6; TRBD1 matches 7 bases. J gave up 10 bases and V 6 bases, and 9 bases lay outside the gene matches. Per the germline V gene, CDR1 is MNHEY and CDR2 is SVGAGI. The CDR3 length is 14 residues. The CDR3 bases are TGTGCCAGCAGCCACGACAGGGCACACTCACCCCTCCACTTT. Protein sequence: CASSHDRAHSPLHF.

The J gene is TRBJ2-1, the V gene TRBV7-9; 8 bases align to TRBD2. This CDR3 spans 15 amino acids. Trimming removed 2 bases from V and 7 bases from J; junction bases left unmatched: 7. CDR1 SEHNR and CDR2 FQNEAQ come from the germline V gene (reference sequence). CDR3 loop: CASSLSQASGNEQFF. The DNA for the CDR3 is TGTGCCAGCAGCTTAAGTCAGGCTAGCGGGAATGAGCAGTTCTTC.

This chain joins TRBV4-3 and TRBJ2-7; 7 bases map to TRBD1. V was pared by 3 bases and J by 1 base, with 9 bases of the junction left unmatched. Germline CDR1 is LGHNA and CDR2 is YSLEER. The CDR3 runs to 16 residues. CDR3 in amino acids: CASSQAPGTVSYEQYF. For the CDR3, the DNA is TGCGCCAGCAGCCAGGCTCCCGGGACAGTGTCCTACGAGCAGTACTTC.

This rearrangement joins TRBV7-9 to TRBJ2-1; 10 bases fit TRBD2. V lost 2 bases to trimming and J lost 5 bases; unmatched junction nucleotides: 6. CDR1 is SEHNR and CDR2 is FQNEAQ in the germline V gene (reference sequence). CDR3 length: 16 amino acids. The DNA of the CDR3 is TGTGCCAGCAGCTTAAGTCTAGCGGGAGCCCACAATGAGCAGTTCTTC. Amino acid sequence: CASSLSLAGAHNEQFF. The full variable domain, with the rest looked up from reference TRBV7-9 and TRBJ2-1, is DTGVSQNPRHKITKRGQNVTFRCDPISEHNRLYWYRQTLGQGPEFLTYFQNEAQLEKSRLLSDRFSAERPKGSFSTLEIQRTEQGDSAMYLCASSLSLAGAHNEQFFGPGTRLTVL.

This clone has only a few counts. The chain is built from TRBV6-5 and TRBJ1-6, with 9 positions matching TRBD1. The germline V gene has CDR1 MNHEY and CDR2 SVGAGI. CDR3 length equals 15 residues. The V gene end was trimmed by 2 bases and the J gene end by 7 bases; junction bases not matched to a gene: 3. CDR3 DNA: TGTGCCAGCAGTTACCACGACAGGGGGAATTCACCCCTCCACTTT. Translation gives CASSYHDRGNSPLHF.

V gene TRBV7-8 combines with J gene TRBJ2-7; 8 bases align to TRBD1. This CDR3 comprises 17 residues. From germline, CDR1 is SGHVS and CDR2 FQNEAQ. Losses at the gene ends were 5 bases for V and 0 bases for J; bases not matched to a gene: 12. CDR3 nucleotides: TGTGCCAGCAGCCTCCCGGAGACAGGGGCTCTCTCCTACGAGCAGTACTTC. Encoded protein: CASSLPETGALSYEQYF.

The rearrangement links TRBV6-5 to TRBJ1-6, with D possibly TRBD1 on 5 matching bases. There are 10 residues in the CDR3. V gave up 11 bases and J gave up 10 bases, with 9 bases separating them. Germline values: CDR1 MNHEY, CDR2 SVGAGI. As DNA, the CDR3 is TGTGCCGCGGGGCTCTCACCCCTCCACTTT. Its protein product is CAAGLSPLHF.

The CDR3 coding sequence is TGCGCCAGCAGCCAAGATTCGCGGGGAGGTCGTGCGCGATACAATGAGCAGTTCTTC. Its protein is CASSQDSRGGRARYNEQFF. The chain joins TRBV4-3 to TRBJ2-1; the D gene is possibly TRBD2 (6 bases). V dropped 0 bases and J dropped 4 bases, with 22 bases sitting between them. Germline V gene data show CDR1 as LGHNA and CDR2 as YSLEER. The CDR3 covers 19 residues.

As to this clone: One end of the junction fails to match germline, which may point to a read error. This specimen includes other DNA sequences encoding the same CDR3. The CDR3 protein is CASSSSSGGPTIYF. The CDR3 coding sequence is TGTGCTAGCAGCTCCTCCTCCGGGGGGCCCACCATATATTTT. The chain joins TRBV11-2 to TRBJ1-3; weak D call: TRBD1 (6 bases). CDR1 SGHAT and CDR2 FQNNGV come from the germline V gene. This CDR3 is 14 amino acids long.

The chain couples TRBV4-2 to TRBJ2-5, with D tentatively TRBD2 (6 bases). The germline V gene encodes CDR1 LGHNA and CDR2 YNFKEQ. CDR3 length: 14 amino acids. V shed 4 bases and J shed 5 bases, with 14 bases lying between them. The CDR3 DNA follows: TGTGCCAGCAGCCTGGAGGGGCCTCATGAGACCCAGTACTTC. Translation: CASSLEGPHETQYF.

The chain joins TRBV5-5 to TRBJ2-3, with D tentatively TRBD1 (5 bases). Germline V lookup: CDR1 SGHKS, CDR2 YYEKEE (reference sequence). The CDR3 is made up of 14 amino acids. V lost 2 bases to trimming and J lost 2 bases, with 9 bases between them. The CDR3 spells CASSFRVDTDTQYF. Here the CDR3 DNA reads TGTGCCAGCAGCTTCAGGGTCGACACAGATACGCAGTATTTT.

CDR3 nucleotides: TGTGCCAGCAGCACTACAGCGGGAGTGGGGACCGGGGAGCTGTTTTTT. Its protein product is CASSTTAGVGTGELFF. The J gene is TRBJ2-2, the V gene TRBV9; TRBD2 agrees at 8 bases. This CDR3 has 16 residues. The V gene end was trimmed by 4 bases and the J gene end by 5 bases; junction bases not matched to a gene: 10. The V gene's germline CDR1 is SGDLS and CDR2 YYNGEE. Full variable domain (outside the CDR3, taken from reference TRBV9 and TRBJ2-2): DSGVTQTPKHLITATGQRVTLRCSPRSGDLSVYWYQQSLDQGLQFLIQYYNGEERAKGNILERFSAQQFPDLHSELNLSSLELGDSALYFCASSTTAGVGTGELFFGEGSRLTVL.

V and J are TRBV10-3 and TRBJ1-2, with unresolved D. The germline V and J ends were trimmed by 0 bases and 4 bases, with 12 bases remaining between them. CDR3 size: 15 residues. Germline CDR1 ENHRY, CDR2 SYGVKD. The CDR3 region is CAISESLSGGYGYTF. Written as DNA, the CDR3 is TGTGCCATCAGTGAGTCCCTTTCCGGCGGCTATGGCTACACCTTC.

J is TRBJ1-1 and V is TRBV7-9, with no clear D. This CDR3 has 13 residues. The germline V gene has CDR1 SEHNR and CDR2 FQNEAQ (reference sequence). V gave up 5 bases and J gave up 5 bases, with 12 bases separating them. The CDR3: CASSLYPGTEAFF. The DNA of the CDR3 is TGTGCCAGCAGCCTCTATCCTGGGACTGAAGCTTTCTTT.

The chain has TRBV3-1 (or the pseudogene TRBV3-2) and TRBJ2-5; 9 nucleotides agree with TRBD2. The J segment lost 5 bases and the V segment lost 0 bases, leaving 13 bases of the junction unmatched. From germline, CDR1 is LGHDT and CDR2 YNNKEL (reference sequence). CDR3 length: 18 residues. The DNA of the CDR3 is TGTGCCAGCAGCCAAGATCGGGCGGCGGGGGGGCATGTGGAGACCCAGTACTTC. It yields the protein CASSQDRAAGGHVETQYF.

The chain is built from TRBV30 and TRBJ1-2; D may be TRBD1 (5 bases). Germline CDR1 and CDR2: GTSNPN and SVGIG (reference sequence). The ends were cut back, 0 bases at V and 5 bases at J, with 16 bases in the middle. The CDR3 runs to 15 residues. CDR3 nucleotides: TGTGCCTGGAGTGTACTGACCTTAGGGGCTTATGGCTACACCTTC. Its translation is CAWSVLTLGAYGYTF.